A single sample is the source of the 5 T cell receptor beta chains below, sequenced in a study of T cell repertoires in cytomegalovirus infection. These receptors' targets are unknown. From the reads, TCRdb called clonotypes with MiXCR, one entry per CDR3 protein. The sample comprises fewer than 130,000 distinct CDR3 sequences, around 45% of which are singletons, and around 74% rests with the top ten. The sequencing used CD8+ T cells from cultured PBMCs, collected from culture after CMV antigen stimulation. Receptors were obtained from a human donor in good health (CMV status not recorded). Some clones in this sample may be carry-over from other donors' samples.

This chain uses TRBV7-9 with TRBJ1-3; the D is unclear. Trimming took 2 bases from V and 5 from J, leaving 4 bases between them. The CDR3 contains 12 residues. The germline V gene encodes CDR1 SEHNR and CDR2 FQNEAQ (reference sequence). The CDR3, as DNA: TGTGCCAGCAGCTTACCCCGAAACACCATATATTTT. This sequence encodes CASSLPRNTIYF.

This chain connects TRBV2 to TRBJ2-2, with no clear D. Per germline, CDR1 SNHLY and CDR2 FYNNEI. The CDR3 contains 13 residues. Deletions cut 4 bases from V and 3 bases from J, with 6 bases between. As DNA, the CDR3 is TGTGCCAGCAGTGCGACTGACACCGGGGAGCTGTTTTTT. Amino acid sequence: CASSATDTGELFF.

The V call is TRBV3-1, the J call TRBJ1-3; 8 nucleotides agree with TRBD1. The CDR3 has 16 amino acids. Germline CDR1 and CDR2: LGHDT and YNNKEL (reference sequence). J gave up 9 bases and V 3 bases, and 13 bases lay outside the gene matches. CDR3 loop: CASSQRQGREVGTIYF. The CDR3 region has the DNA TGTGCCAGCAGCCAGCGACAGGGGAGGGAGGTGGGCACCATATATTTT.

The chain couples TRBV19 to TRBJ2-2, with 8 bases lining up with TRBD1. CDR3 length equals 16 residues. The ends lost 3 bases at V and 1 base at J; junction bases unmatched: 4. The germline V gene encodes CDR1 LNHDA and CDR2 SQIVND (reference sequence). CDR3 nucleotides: TGTGCCAGTAGTATTATGACAGGGGAGAACACCGGGGAGCTGTTTTTT. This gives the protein CASSIMTGENTGELFF. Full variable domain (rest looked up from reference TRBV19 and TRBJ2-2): DGGITQSPKYLFRKEGQNVTLSCEQNLNHDAMYWYRQDPGQGLRLIYYSQIVNDFQKGDIAEGYSVSREKKESFPLTVTSAQKNPTAFYLCASSIMTGENTGELFFGEGSRLTVL.

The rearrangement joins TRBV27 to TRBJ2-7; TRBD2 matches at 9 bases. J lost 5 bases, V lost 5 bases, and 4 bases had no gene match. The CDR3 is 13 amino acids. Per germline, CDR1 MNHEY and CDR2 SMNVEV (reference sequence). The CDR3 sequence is CASSTSGGHEQYF. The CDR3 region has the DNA TGTGCCAGCAGTACCAGCGGGGGGCACGAGCAGTACTTC.